Listed here is a single T cell receptor (beta chain). Its antigen is unidentified. A TCRbeta library incorporating unique molecular identifiers was prepared. TCRdb analysed the PCR reads with MiXCR anew, one entry per CDR3 protein. The profile shows roughly 490,000 distinct CDR3 sequences, over 9.5% of them singletons. The data originate from a study of T-cell reconstitution after alpha-beta-depleted transplantation in children. Overall study results and limits: Several hundred expanded graft clones reportedly gave rise to the alpha-beta T cells present about two months after transplant. A year post-transplant, T-cell counts and diversity derived mostly from newly produced T cells.

From germline, CDR1 is DFQATT and CDR2 SNEGSKA (reference sequence). This CDR3 has 17 residues. V lost 0 bases and J lost 2, with 18 bases in between. The V call is TRBV20-1, the J call TRBJ2-3; TRBD2 is a possible D gene (6 bases). The sequences come from PBMCs, mostly from graft donor cells, collected 180 days after TCRalphabeta/CD19-depleted stem cell transplant. The sequence was obtained from a female patient aged 2-9 years who had a stem cell transplant for aplastic anemia, so the T cells may come from the graft donor. CDR3 region: CSARDLGGARYTDTQYF. Written as DNA, the CDR3 is TGCAGTGCTAGAGATCTAGGAGGGGCCCGGTACACAGATACGCAGTATTTT.